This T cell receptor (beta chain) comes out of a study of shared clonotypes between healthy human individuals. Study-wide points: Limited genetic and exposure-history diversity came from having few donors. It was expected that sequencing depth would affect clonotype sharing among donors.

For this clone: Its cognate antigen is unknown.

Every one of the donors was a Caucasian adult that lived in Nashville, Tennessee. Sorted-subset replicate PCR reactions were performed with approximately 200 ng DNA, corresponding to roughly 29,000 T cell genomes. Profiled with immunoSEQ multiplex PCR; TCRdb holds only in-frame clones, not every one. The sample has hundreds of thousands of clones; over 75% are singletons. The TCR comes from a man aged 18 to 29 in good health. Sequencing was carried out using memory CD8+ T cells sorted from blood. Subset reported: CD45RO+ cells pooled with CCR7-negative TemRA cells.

The CDR3 loop is CASSTRGGDRTGELFF. In DNA form, the CDR3 reads TGTGCCAGCAGCACTAGAGGGGGCGATCGAACCGGGGAGCTGTTTTTT. The rearrangement joins TRBV11-3 to TRBJ2-2; 7 bases are a match to TRBD1. The CDR3 extends over 16 amino acids. Germline V gives CDR1 SGHNT, CDR2 YENEEA. J gave up 5 bases and V 5 bases, and 11 bases lay outside the gene matches.